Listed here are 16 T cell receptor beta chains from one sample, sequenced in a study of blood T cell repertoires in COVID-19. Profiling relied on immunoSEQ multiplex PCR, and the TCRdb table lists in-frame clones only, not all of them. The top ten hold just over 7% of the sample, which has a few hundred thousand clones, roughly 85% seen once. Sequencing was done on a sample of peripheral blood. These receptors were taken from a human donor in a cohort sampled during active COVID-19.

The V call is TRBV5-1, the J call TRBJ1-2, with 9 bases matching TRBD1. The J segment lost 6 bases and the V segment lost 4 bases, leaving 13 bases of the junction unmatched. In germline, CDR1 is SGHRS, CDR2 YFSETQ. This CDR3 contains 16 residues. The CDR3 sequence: CASSPALGQGEDGYTF. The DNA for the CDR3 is TGCGCCAGCAGCCCCGCTCTGGGACAGGGAGAAGATGGCTACACCTTC.

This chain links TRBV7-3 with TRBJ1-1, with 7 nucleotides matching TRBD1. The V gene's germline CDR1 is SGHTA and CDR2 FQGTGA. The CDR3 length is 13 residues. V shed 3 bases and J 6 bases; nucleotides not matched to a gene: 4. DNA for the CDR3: TGTGCCAGCAGCTTTGGACAGGCCTCTGAAGCTTTCTTT. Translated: CASSFGQASEAFF.

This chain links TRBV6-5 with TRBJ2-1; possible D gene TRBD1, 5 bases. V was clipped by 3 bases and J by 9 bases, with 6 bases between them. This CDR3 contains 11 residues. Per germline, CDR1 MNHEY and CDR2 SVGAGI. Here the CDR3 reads CASSYRGEQFF. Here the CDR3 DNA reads TGTGCCAGCAGTTATAGGGGTGAGCAGTTCTTC.

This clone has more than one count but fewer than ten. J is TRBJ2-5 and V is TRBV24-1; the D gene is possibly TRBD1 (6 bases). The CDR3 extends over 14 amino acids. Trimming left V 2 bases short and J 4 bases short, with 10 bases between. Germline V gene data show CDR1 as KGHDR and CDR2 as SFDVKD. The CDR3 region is CATSDWGQRETQYF. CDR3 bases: TGTGCCACCAGTGATTGGGGACAAAGAGAGACCCAGTACTTC.

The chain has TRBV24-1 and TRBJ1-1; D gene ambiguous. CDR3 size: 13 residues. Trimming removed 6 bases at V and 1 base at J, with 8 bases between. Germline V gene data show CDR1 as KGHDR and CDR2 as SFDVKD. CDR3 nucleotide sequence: TGTGCCACCAGTCGGGGAAGGAACACTGAAGCTTTCTTT. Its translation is CATSRGRNTEAFF.

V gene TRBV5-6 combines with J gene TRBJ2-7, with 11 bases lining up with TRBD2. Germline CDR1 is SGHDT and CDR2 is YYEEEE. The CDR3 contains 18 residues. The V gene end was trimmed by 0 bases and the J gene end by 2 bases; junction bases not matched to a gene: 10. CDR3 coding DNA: TGTGCCAGCAGCTTGGTCGGTAGCGGGGGGGCTGAGGCCTACGAGCAGTACTTC. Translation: CASSLVGSGGAEAYEQYF. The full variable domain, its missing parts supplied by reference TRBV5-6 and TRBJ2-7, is DAGVTQSPTHLIKTRGQQVTLRCSPKSGHDTVSWYQQALGQGPQFIFQYYEEEERQRGNFPDRFSGHQFPNYSSELNVNALLLGDSALYLCASSLVGSGGAEAYEQYFGPGTRLTVT.

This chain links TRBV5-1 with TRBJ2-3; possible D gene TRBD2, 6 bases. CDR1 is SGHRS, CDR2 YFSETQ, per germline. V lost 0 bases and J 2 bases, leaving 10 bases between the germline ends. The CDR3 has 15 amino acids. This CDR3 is CASSLGLVDTDTQYF. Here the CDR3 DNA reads TGCGCCAGCAGCTTGGGACTAGTCGACACAGATACGCAGTATTTT.

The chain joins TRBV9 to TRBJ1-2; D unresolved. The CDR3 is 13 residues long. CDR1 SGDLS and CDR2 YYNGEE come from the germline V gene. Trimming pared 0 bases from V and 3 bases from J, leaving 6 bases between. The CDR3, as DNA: TGTGCCAGCAGCGTAGAACTGTACTATGGCTACACCTTC. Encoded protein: CASSVELYYGYTF. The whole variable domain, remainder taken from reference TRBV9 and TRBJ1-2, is DSGVTQTPKHLITATGQRVTLRCSPRSGDLSVYWYQQSLDQGLQFLIQYYNGEERAKGNILERFSAQQFPDLHSELNLSSLELGDSALYFCASSVELYYGYTFGSGTRLTVV.

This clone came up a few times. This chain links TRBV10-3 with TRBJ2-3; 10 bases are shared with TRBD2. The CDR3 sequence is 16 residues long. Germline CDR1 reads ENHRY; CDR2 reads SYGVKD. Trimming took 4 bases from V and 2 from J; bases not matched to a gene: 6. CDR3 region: CAISGLAGEPTDTQYF. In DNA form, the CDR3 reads TGTGCCATCAGTGGGCTAGCGGGGGAGCCCACAGATACGCAGTATTTT.

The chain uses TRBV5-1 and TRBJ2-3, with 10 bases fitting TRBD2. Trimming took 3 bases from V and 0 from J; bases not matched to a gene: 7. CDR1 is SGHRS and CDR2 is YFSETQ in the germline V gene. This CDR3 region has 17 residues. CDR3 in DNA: TGCGCCAGCAGCTCTGGACTAGCGGATACTAGCACAGATACGCAGTATTTT. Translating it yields CASSSGLADTSTDTQYF.

For the CDR3, the DNA is TGTGCCAGCAGCTTAGTTTCAGGTCTAAGTTATCTATGGCAGTACTTC. The encoded protein is CASSLVSGLSYLWQYF. This chain links TRBV7-6 with TRBJ2-7, with D unclear. The CDR3 is made up of 16 amino acids. With 1 base removed from V and 9 bases from J, the gap between germline ends came to 22 bases. Germline V gene data show CDR1 as SGHVS and CDR2 as FNYEAQ.

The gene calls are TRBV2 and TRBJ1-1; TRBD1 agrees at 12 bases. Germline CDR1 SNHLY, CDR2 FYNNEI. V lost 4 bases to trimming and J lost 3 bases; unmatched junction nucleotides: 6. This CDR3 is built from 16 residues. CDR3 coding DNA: TGTGCCAGCAGTGGGGGACAGGGGGCCGGGGACACTGAAGCTTTCTTT. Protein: CASSGGQGAGDTEAFF.

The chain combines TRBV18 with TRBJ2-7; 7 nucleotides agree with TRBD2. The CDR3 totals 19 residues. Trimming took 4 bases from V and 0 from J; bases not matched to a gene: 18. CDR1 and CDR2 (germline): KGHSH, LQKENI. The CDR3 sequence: CASSRKAPIAGDDSYEQYF. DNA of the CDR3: TGTGCCAGCTCACGGAAGGCTCCGATTGCGGGGGACGACTCCTACGAGCAGTACTTC.

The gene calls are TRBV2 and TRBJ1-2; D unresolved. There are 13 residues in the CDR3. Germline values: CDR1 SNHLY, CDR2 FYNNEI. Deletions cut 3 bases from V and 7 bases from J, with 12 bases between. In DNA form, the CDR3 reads TGTGCCAGCAGTGATCGGGGTTGGAGTGGCTACACCTTC. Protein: CASSDRGWSGYTF.

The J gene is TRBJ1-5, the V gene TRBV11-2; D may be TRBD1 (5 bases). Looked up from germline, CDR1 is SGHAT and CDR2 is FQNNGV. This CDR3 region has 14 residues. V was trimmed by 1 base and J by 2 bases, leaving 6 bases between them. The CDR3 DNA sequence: TGTGCCAGCAGCTTAGGCAGGGGCAATCAGCCCCAGCATTTT. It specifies CASSLGRGNQPQHF.

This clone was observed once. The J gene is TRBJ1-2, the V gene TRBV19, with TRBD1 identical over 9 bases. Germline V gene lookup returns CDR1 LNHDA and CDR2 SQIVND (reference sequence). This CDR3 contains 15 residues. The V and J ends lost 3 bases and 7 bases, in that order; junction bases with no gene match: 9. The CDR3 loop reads CASSIPQQGAGGYTF. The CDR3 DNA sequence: TGTGCCAGTAGTATCCCCCAACAGGGGGCGGGTGGCTACACCTTC.